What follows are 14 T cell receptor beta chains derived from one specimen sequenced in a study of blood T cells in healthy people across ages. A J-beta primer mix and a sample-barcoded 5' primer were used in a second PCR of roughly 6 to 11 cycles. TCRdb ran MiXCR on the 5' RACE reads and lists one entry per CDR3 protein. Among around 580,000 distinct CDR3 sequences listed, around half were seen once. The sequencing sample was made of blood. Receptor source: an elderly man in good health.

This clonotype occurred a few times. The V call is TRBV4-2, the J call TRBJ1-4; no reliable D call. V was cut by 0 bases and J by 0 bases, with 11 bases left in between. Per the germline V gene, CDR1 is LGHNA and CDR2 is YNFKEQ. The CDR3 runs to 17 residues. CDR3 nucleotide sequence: TGTGCCAGCAGCCAAGATTGGGCCGACTCAACTAATGAAAAACTGTTTTTT. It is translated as CASSQDWADSTNEKLFF.

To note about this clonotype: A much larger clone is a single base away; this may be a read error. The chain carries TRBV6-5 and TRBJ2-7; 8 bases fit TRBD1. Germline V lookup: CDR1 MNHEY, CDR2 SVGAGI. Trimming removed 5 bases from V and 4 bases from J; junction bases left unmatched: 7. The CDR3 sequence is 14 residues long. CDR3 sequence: CASSVQGERYEQYF. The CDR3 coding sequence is TGTGCCAGCAGTGTACAGGGGGAGCGGTACGAGCAGTACTTC.

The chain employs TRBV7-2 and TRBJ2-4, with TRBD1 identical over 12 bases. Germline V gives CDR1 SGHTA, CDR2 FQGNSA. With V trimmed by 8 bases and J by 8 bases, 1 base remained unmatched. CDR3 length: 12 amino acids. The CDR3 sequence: CASGTGGHIQYF. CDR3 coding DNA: TGTGCCAGCGGGACAGGGGGCCACATTCAGTACTTC.

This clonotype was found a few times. This CDR3 is CASSLVSMNTEAFF. The CDR3 region has the DNA TGTGCCAGCAGTTTAGTCAGCATGAACACTGAAGCTTTCTTT. The gene calls are TRBV12-3 or TRBV12-4 and TRBJ1-1; D unclear. The CDR3 contains 14 residues. V was trimmed by 1 base and J by 0 bases, leaving 6 bases between them.

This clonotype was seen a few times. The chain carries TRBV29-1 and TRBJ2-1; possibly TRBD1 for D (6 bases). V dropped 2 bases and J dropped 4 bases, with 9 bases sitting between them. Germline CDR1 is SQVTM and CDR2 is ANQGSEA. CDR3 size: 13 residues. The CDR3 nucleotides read TGCAGCGTTGAACCTGGACAGTACAATGAGCAGTTCTTC. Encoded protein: CSVEPGQYNEQFF.

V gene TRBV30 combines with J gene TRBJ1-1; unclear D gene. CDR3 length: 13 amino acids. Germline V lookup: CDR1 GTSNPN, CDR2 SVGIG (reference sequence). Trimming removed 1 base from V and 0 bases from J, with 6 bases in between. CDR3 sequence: CAWSEYMNTEAFF. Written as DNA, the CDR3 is TGTGCCTGGAGTGAATACATGAACACTGAAGCTTTCTTT.

The CDR3 is CATSEARDSAYNEQFF. The CDR3 DNA follows: TGTGCCACCAGTGAGGCCCGGGACAGCGCCTACAATGAGCAGTTCTTC. The chain employs TRBV24-1 and TRBJ2-1; 7 nucleotides match TRBD1. Germline CDR1 KGHDR, CDR2 SFDVKD. The CDR3 totals 16 residues. The J segment lost 2 bases and the V segment lost 4 bases, leaving 7 bases of the junction unmatched.

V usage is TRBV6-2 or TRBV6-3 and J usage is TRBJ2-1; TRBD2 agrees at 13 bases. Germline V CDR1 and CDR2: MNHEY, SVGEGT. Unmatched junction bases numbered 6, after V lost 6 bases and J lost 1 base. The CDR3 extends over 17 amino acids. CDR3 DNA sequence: TGTGCCAGCAGGGGGGGGACTAGCGGGGATTCCTACAATGAGCAGTTCTTC. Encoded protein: CASRGGTSGDSYNEQFF.

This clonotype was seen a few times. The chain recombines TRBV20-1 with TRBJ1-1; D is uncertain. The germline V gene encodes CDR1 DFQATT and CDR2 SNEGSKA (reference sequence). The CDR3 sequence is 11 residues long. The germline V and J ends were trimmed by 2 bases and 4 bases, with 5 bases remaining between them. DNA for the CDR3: TGCAGTGCTAGACGGACCACTGAAGCTTTCTTT. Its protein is CSARRTTEAFF.

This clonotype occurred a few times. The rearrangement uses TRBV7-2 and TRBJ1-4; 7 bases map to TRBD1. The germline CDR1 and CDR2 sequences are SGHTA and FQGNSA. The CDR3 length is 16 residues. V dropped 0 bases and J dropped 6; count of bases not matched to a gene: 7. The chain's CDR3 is CASSLASGQRYEKLFF. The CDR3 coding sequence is TGTGCCAGCAGCTTAGCTTCGGGACAGAGATATGAAAAACTGTTTTTT.

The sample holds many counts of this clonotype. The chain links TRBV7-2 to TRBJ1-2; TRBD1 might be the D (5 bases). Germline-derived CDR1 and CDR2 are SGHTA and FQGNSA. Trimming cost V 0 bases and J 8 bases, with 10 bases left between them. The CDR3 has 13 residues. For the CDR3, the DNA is TGTGCCAGCAGCTTAGCAGGGGCCGACGGCTACACCTTC. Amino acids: CASSLAGADGYTF.

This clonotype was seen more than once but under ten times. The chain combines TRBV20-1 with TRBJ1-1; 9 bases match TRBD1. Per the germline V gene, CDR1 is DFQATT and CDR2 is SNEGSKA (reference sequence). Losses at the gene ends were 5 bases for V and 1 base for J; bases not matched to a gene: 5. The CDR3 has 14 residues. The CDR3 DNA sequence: TGCAGTGCTGCACAGGGGGCGCGGAACACTGAAGCTTTCTTT. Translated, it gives CSAAQGARNTEAFF.

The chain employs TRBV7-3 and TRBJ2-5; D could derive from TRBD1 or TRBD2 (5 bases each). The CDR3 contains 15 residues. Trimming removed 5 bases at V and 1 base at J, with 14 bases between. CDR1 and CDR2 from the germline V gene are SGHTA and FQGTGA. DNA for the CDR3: TGTGCCAGCAGCCCTACCGGGACGTTCCAAGAGACCCAGTACTTC. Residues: CASSPTGTFQETQYF.

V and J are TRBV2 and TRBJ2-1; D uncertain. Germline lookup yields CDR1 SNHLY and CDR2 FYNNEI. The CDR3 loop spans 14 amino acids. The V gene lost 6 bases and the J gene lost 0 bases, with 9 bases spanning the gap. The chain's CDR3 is CASRLQSSYNEQFF. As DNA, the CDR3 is TGTGCCAGCAGGTTACAGAGCTCCTACAATGAGCAGTTCTTC.